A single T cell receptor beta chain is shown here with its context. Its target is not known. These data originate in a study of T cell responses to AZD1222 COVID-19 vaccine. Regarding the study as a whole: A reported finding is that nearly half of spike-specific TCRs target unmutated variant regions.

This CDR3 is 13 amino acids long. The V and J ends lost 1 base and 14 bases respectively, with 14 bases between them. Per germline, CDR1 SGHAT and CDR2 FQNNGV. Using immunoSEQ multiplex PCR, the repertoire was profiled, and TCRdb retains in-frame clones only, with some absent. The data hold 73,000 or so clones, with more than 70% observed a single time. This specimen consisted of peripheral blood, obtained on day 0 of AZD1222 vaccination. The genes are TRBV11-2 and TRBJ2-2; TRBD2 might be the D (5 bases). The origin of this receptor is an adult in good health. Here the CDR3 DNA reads TGTGCCAGCAGCTTAGCCCCCGCCGGGAATCTGTTTTTT. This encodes CASSLAPAGNLFF.